These T cell receptor beta chains were read from a single sample in a study of T cell repertoires in cytomegalovirus infection. MiXCR was run by TCRdb on the reads, yielding one entry per CDR3 protein. Of about 260,000 distinct CDR3 sequences listed, around 9% are singletons. The specimen was PBMCs. All receptors come from a human donor in good health (CMV status not recorded). Some clones in this sample may be carry-over from other donors' samples. CDR3s include the opening cysteine and the closing phenylalanine or tryptophan. A D gene is named only where the DNA matches it firmly. Clone size is not always given. Where it is, it says once, few, many or a class for expanded clones.

CDR3 protein	CDR3 DNA	D gene	V gene	J gene	clone size
CASSLAGQGNTGELFF	TGTGCCAGCAGCTTAGCGGGACAGGGGAACACCGGGGAGCTGTTTTTT	TRBD1	TRBV7-2	TRBJ2-2	many
CASSLRSAQYF	TGTGCCAGCAGCTTAAGGTCCGCGCAGTACTTC	.	TRBV7-2	TRBJ2-7	many
CASSPEGYSTDTQYF	TGTGCCAGCAGCCCAGAAGGCTATAGCACAGATACGCAGTATTTT	.	TRBV7-2	TRBJ2-3	many
CASSSPRGRNGELFF	TGTGCCAGCAGTTCTCCCCGGGGGCGGAACGGGGAGCTGTTTTTT	.	TRBV28	TRBJ2-2	many
CASSLQVLLNTGELFF	TGTGCCAGCAGCTTACAAGTACTCCTGAACACCGGGGAGCTGTTTTTT	.	TRBV7-2	TRBJ2-2	many
CSARGRIGDYEQYF	TGCAGTGCTAGAGGCCGAATCGGAGACTACGAGCAGTACTTC	.	TRBV20-1	TRBJ2-7	many
CASSLQRGGSYEQYF	TGTGCCAGCAGTTTACAGCGGGGGGGCTCCTACGAGCAGTACTTC	TRBD2	TRBV28	TRBJ2-7	many
CASSPISQGPTDTQYF	TGTGCCAGCTCACCCATCAGCCAGGGTCCCACAGATACGCAGTATTTT	.	TRBV18	TRBJ2-3	few
CASSPPPRGGSGELFF	TGTGCCAGTAGTCCTCCCCCGCGGGGCGGGAGCGGGGAGCTGTTTTTT	TRBD2	TRBV19	TRBJ2-2	many
CASGPENRGETQYF	TGTGCTAGTGGTCCGGAGAACAGGGGCGAGACCCAGTACTTC	TRBD1	TRBV12-5	TRBJ2-5	many
CASSTAGALDEQFF	TGTGCCAGCAGCACGGCTGGGGCTTTGGATGAGCAGTTCTTC	.	TRBV6-2/TRBV6-3	TRBJ2-1	.
CASSASNRGGNTEAFF	TGTGCCAGCAGTGCTTCCAACAGGGGTGGGAACACTGAAGCTTTCTTT	TRBD1	TRBV12-3/TRBV12-4	TRBJ1-1	.
CASSSGLAEETQYF	TGTGCCAGCAGCTCGGGACTAGCGGAAGAGACCCAGTACTTC	TRBD2	TRBV11-2	TRBJ2-5	many
CSAPSGQGHSYNEQFF	TGCAGTGCTCCCTCAGGACAGGGACACTCCTACAATGAGCAGTTCTTC	TRBD1	TRBV20-1	TRBJ2-1	few
CASKAAGASSYNEQFF	TGTGCCAGCAAAGCAGCGGGAGCCAGCTCCTACAATGAGCAGTTCTTC	TRBD2	TRBV6-8	TRBJ2-1	many
CASSLDRGGKNIQYF	TGTGCCAGCAGTTTGGACAGGGGAGGCAAAAACATTCAGTACTTC	TRBD1	TRBV7-2	TRBJ2-4	many
CSATSEQETQYF	TGCAGTGCGACTAGCGAACAAGAGACCCAGTACTTC	TRBD2	TRBV20-1	TRBJ2-5	many
CSSGGGGPYEQYF	TGTAGCAGCGGGGGGGGAGGGCCCTACGAGCAGTACTTC	TRBD2	TRBV7-2	TRBJ2-7	many
CASSQGLAGAWHEQFF	TGTGCCAGCAGCCAAGGATTAGCCGGGGCTTGGCATGAGCAGTTCTTC	.	TRBV14	TRBJ2-1	few
CASSSITGRAEAFF	TGTGCCAGCAGCTCGATAACAGGGCGGGCTGAAGCTTTCTTT	.	TRBV11-2	TRBJ1-1	many
CASTRLAGDYEQYF	TGTGCCAGCACCCGACTAGCGGGAGATTACGAGCAGTACTTC	TRBD2	TRBV7-2	TRBJ2-7	many
CASRPGTKGTEAFF	TGTGCCAGCAGGCCCGGGACGAAAGGCACTGAAGCTTTCTTT	.	TRBV6-2/TRBV6-3	TRBJ1-1	many
CASSSNRGWNTEAFF	TGTGCCAGCAGTTCCAACAGGGGCTGGAACACTGAAGCTTTCTTT	TRBD1	TRBV12-3/TRBV12-4	TRBJ1-1	.
CASRDSLTGRYGYTF	TGTGCCAGCAGGGATTCTTTGACAGGACGCTATGGCTACACCTTC	.	TRBV7-2	TRBJ1-2	many
CASASGGITDTQYF	TGTGCCAGCGCGAGCGGGGGGATCACAGATACGCAGTATTTT	TRBD2	TRBV12-3/TRBV12-4	TRBJ2-3	medium-sized
CASSLGREAIEQFF	TGTGCCAGCAGCTTGGGGCGGGAGGCCATTGAGCAGTTCTTC	TRBD2	TRBV11-2	TRBJ2-1	many
CASSLEVTKGPETQYF	TGTGCCAGCAGCTTAGAAGTGACTAAGGGTCCAGAGACCCAGTACTTC	.	TRBV11-2	TRBJ2-5	many